The 24 T cell receptor beta chains below were found in one sample sequenced in a study of human T cells and chemical hapten exposure. TCRdb called the RACE reads again in MiXCR, with one record for every CDR3 protein. The table has some 81,000 distinct CDR3 sequences, 11% seen once. Time point denoted: patch test 2, 6 weeks after DPC sensitization. The sample's treatment: therapeutic diphenylcyclopropenone sensitization with weekly scalp DPC. The sequencing used whole blood, collected in connection with sensitization to the hapten diphenylcyclopropenone (DPC). The source of these receptors is a man between 18 and 29 years old with alopecia areata. Some clones in this sample may be carry-over from other donors' samples.

This clonotype was recorded many times. This rearrangement joins TRBV18 to TRBJ1-2, with no clear D. CDR3 length: 13 amino acids. V was cut by 3 bases and J by 4 bases, with 9 bases left in between. In germline, CDR1 is KGHSH, CDR2 LQKENI. CDR3 nucleotides: TGTGCCAGCTCACCCGAGACGGTCTATGGCTACACCTTC. It specifies CASSPETVYGYTF.

This clonotype came up many times. The chain carries TRBV29-1 and TRBJ1-5; perhaps TRBD1 as D (5 bases). CDR1 is SQVTM and CDR2 is ANQGSEA in the germline V gene. The ends were cut back, 4 bases at V and 4 bases at J, with 8 bases in the middle. This CDR3 spans 12 amino acids. The CDR3: CSVGGPNQPQHF. Written as DNA, the CDR3 is TGCAGCGTTGGGGGCCCAAATCAGCCCCAGCATTTT.

The V and J genes are TRBV4-3 and TRBJ1-6, with D perhaps TRBD1 (5 bases). From germline, CDR1 is LGHNA and CDR2 YSLEER. The CDR3 totals 16 residues. V lost 0 bases, J lost 6 bases, and 12 bases lay in between. CDR3 DNA: TGCGCCAGCAGCCAAGATCTCCCGGGGCTTAATTCACCCCTCCACTTT. Protein sequence: CASSQDLPGLNSPLHF.

There are a few counts of this clonotype. The V and J genes are TRBV7-9 and TRBJ1-4, with a weak D call TRBD1 (5 bases). The V gene lost 3 bases and the J gene lost 8 bases, with 31 bases spanning the gap. Germline V gives CDR1 SEHNR, CDR2 FQNEAQ (reference sequence). The CDR3 covers 20 residues. The CDR3 spells CASSFRGRSAGGREGEKLFF. The CDR3 DNA sequence: TGTGCCAGCAGCTTCAGAGGCCGGTCGGCGGGAGGCAGGGAAGGAGAAAAACTGTTTTTT.

Only a few counts were recorded for this clonotype. V and J are TRBV18 and TRBJ1-4, with a possible D match to TRBD1 (5 bases). Trimming took 2 bases from V and 8 from J, leaving 9 bases between them. The CDR3 runs 13 residues. From germline, CDR1 is KGHSH and CDR2 LQKENI. The CDR3 region is CASSPGGREKLFF. The CDR3 nucleotides are TGTGCCAGCTCACCAGGGGGAAGAGAAAAACTGTTTTTT.

This clonotype has only a few counts. The chain joins TRBV5-1 to TRBJ1-1; TRBD1 matches 9 bases. Trimming cost V 4 bases and J 7 bases; bases outside gene matches: 8. This CDR3 region has 14 residues. Germline V gives CDR1 SGHRS, CDR2 YFSETQ. The chain's CDR3 is CASSQDRGNGEAFF. In DNA, the CDR3 is TGCGCCAGCAGCCAAGACAGGGGGAATGGTGAAGCTTTCTTT.

V gene TRBV7-9 combines with J gene TRBJ2-7; 9 nucleotides line up with TRBD1. The V gene end was trimmed by 3 bases and the J gene end by 3 bases; junction bases not matched to a gene: 6. The CDR3 spans 15 residues. The germline V gene has CDR1 SEHNR and CDR2 FQNEAQ (reference sequence). In nucleotides, the CDR3 is TGTGCCAGCAGCTTCCCGACAGGGGGTCTCTACGAGCAGTACTTC. Its protein product is CASSFPTGGLYEQYF.

The chain has TRBV12-3 or TRBV12-4 and TRBJ2-1; D is unclear. The CDR3 sequence is 14 residues long. The V end lost 4 bases, the J end lost 7 bases, and 14 bases lay between the germline ends. The chain's CDR3 is CASSSLLGMNEQFF. The CDR3 DNA reads as TGTGCCAGCAGTTCTCTCCTAGGTATGAATGAGCAGTTCTTC.

The V gene is TRBV10-3, the J gene TRBJ2-3; 8 bases fit TRBD2. Germline CDR1 and CDR2: ENHRY and SYGVKD. The CDR3 is 14 residues long. After removal of 6 bases from V and 3 bases from J, the junction contained 5 bases not matched to a gene. Here the CDR3 DNA reads TGTGCCATCAGGGAGGAGCGGGGGACAGATACGCAGTATTTT. It codes for CAIREERGTDTQYF.

This clonotype was observed at least ten times. The genes are TRBV10-1 and TRBJ2-5, with D tentatively TRBD1 (6 bases). V was trimmed by 6 bases and J by 5 bases, leaving 19 bases between them. The germline gives CDR1 WNHNN, CDR2 SYGVQD (reference sequence). There are 15 residues in the CDR3. The CDR3, as DNA: TGCGCCAGCAGCGGCTACAGGGCCGGGTCCGAGACCCAGTACTTC. It codes for CASSGYRAGSETQYF.

The V and J genes are TRBV5-1 and TRBJ1-3, with TRBD1 identical over 8 bases. Trimming at V came to 3 bases and at J to 0 bases, leaving 5 bases not matched to a gene. The CDR3 sequence is 16 residues long. Germline V CDR1 and CDR2: SGHRS, YFSETQ. Written as DNA, the CDR3 is TGCGCCAGCAGCTGGACAACAGGGGGCTCTGGAAACACCATATATTTT. It yields the protein CASSWTTGGSGNTIYF.

This clonotype showed up many times. V is TRBV12-3 or TRBV12-4 and J is TRBJ1-5; D is undetermined. The CDR3 extends over 13 amino acids. V was cut by 2 bases and J by 2 bases, with 4 bases left in between. This CDR3 reads CASSLIGNQPQHF. CDR3 DNA: TGTGCCAGCAGTTTAATCGGCAATCAGCCCCAGCATTTT.

This clonotype showed up many times. The V gene is TRBV20-1, the J gene TRBJ1-5; no firm D call. Germline loops: CDR1 DFQATT, CDR2 SNEGSKA (reference sequence). The CDR3 is 15 amino acids. Trimming took off 0 bases at V and 2 bases at J, with 11 bases between the two ends. In nucleotides, the CDR3 is TGCAGTGCTAGAGATGTGGCCAGCGGCAATCAGCCCCAGCATTTT. Translation gives CSARDVASGNQPQHF.

This clonotype was recorded a few times. The J gene is TRBJ2-1, the V gene TRBV18, with 10 bases aligning to TRBD1. Germline CDR1 reads KGHSH; CDR2 reads LQKENI. Germline trimming cut 1 base from V and 7 bases from J; bases unmatched to any gene: 7. This CDR3 comprises 16 residues. The CDR3 loop reads CASSPRGQGVVNEQFF. CDR3 DNA sequence: TGTGCCAGCTCACCACGTGGACAGGGGGTAGTAAATGAGCAGTTCTTC.

This rearrangement joins TRBV6-2 or TRBV6-3 to TRBJ2-2; D gene uncertain. Trimming stripped 2 bases from V and 5 bases from J, with 6 bases between. The V gene's germline CDR1 is MNHEY and CDR2 SVGEGT. The length of the CDR3 is 13 residues. CDR3 residues: CASSYADTGELFF. The CDR3, as DNA: TGTGCCAGCAGTTACGCCGATACCGGGGAGCTGTTTTTT.

This chain connects TRBV19 to TRBJ1-5; possibly TRBD1 for D (5 bases). The V gene's germline CDR1 is LNHDA and CDR2 SQIVND (reference sequence). V lost 1 base and J lost 9, with 16 bases in between. The CDR3 sequence is 15 residues long. CDR3 in DNA: TGTGCCAGTAGTATAGGAAGCCAGGGCAGTTTGCCCCAGCATTTT. Translating gives CASSIGSQGSLPQHF.

The table lists this clonotype with many counts. The chain carries TRBV29-1 and TRBJ1-1; no reliable D call. CDR1 is SQVTM and CDR2 is ANQGSEA in the germline V gene. This CDR3 has 11 residues. Trimming shortened V by 4 bases and J by 0 bases, and 3 bases separated the two germline ends. The CDR3 DNA is TGCAGCGTTGGGATGAACACTGAAGCTTTCTTT. The encoded protein is CSVGMNTEAFF.

This clonotype was observed at least ten times. The chain recombines TRBV5-1 with TRBJ2-5, with unresolved D. The V end was cut by 4 bases, the J end by 0 bases, with 13 bases between. The germline V gene encodes CDR1 SGHRS and CDR2 YFSETQ. This CDR3 is built from 15 residues. This CDR3 is CASSPAVWNQETQYF. CDR3 DNA: TGCGCCAGCAGCCCGGCCGTCTGGAACCAAGAGACCCAGTACTTC.

This clonotype was seen at least ten times. This CDR3 is CASRQPGLGPGETQYF. The CDR3 nucleotides read TGTGCCAGCAGACAGCCAGGACTCGGGCCTGGGGAGACCCAGTACTTC. V and J are TRBV11-2 and TRBJ2-5; D might be TRBD2 (5 bases). This CDR3 has 16 amino acids. V lost 6 bases and J 5 bases, leaving 22 bases between the germline ends. CDR1 SGHAT and CDR2 FQNNGV come from the germline V gene.

This clonotype was recorded at least ten times. The chain joins TRBV7-6 to TRBJ2-1; 7 nucleotides agree with TRBD1. The germline V gene has CDR1 SGHVS and CDR2 FNYEAQ. The CDR3 contains 16 residues. The V and J ends lost 6 bases and 4 bases, in that order; junction bases with no gene match: 12. CDR3 sequence (DNA): TGTGCCAGCAGGCCTGCTGGGACAGCCATGTACAATGAGCAGTTCTTC. Its translation: CASRPAGTAMYNEQFF.

This chain uses TRBV3-1 with TRBJ1-6; TRBD1 matches at 8 bases. V dropped 3 bases and J dropped 11; count of bases not matched to a gene: 9. CDR1 LGHDT and CDR2 YNNKEL come from the germline V gene (reference sequence). The CDR3 runs 15 residues. CDR3 sequence reads: CASSQAGGAEAPLHF. CDR3 bases: TGTGCCAGCAGCCAGGCAGGGGGCGCGGAGGCACCCCTCCACTTT.

This clonotype has at least ten counts. This rearrangement joins TRBV7-2 to TRBJ1-1; D remains ambiguous. Between the trimmed V and J ends, which lost 1 base and 12 bases, there was a span of 15 bases. CDR3 length: 13 amino acids. Per germline, CDR1 SGHTA and CDR2 FQGNSA. DNA of the CDR3: TGTGCCAGCAGCTTAGATTTAGCAGTTAAGTCTTTCTTT. Amino acid sequence: CASSLDLAVKSFF.

This clonotype occurred many times. V gene TRBV4-3 combines with J gene TRBJ1-6; tentative D call: TRBD1 (6 bases). CDR1 LGHNA and CDR2 YSLEER come from the germline V gene. CDR3 length: 21 residues. The V end lost 0 bases, the J end lost 3 bases, and 24 bases lay between the germline ends. CDR3 nucleotide sequence: TGCGCCAGCAGCCAAGATGCGACGCGTCTGGGACACCAACTCTATAATTCACCCCTCCACTTT. Its translation: CASSQDATRLGHQLYNSPLHF.

This clonotype was picked up a small number of times. The CDR3 sequence is CASSARDSQPQHF. Written as DNA, the CDR3 is TGTGCCAGCAGTGCCCGGGACAGCCAGCCCCAGCATTTT. The rearrangement uses TRBV9 and TRBJ1-5, with 7 bases identical to TRBD1. There are 13 residues in the CDR3. J was trimmed by 7 bases and V by 5 bases; bases with no gene match: 6. Germline loops: CDR1 SGDLS, CDR2 YYNGEE.